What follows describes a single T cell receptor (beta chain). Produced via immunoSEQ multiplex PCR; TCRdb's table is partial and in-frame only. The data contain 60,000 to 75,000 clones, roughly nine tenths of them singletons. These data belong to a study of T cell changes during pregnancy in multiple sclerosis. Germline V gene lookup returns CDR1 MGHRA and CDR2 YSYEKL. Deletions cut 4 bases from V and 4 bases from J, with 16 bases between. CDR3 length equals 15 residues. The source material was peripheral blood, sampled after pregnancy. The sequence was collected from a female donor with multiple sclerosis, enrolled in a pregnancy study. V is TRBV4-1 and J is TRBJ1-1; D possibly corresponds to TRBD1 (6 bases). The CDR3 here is CASSPRTGRATEAFF. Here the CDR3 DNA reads TGCGCCAGCAGCCCACGTACAGGGAGGGCCACTGAAGCTTTCTTT.